These 20 T cell receptor beta chains were sequenced from one sample in a study of T cell clonality in common variable immunodeficiency. Data came from immunoSEQ multiplex PCR; TCRdb stores just in-frame clones and leaves some out. Recorded here are over 45,000 clones, none singletons. Sequencing was carried out using peripheral blood mononuclear cells. The receptor set was obtained from a person aged 18-70 years in good health.

This clone has a count of ten or more. The DNA ends 3 residues before the CDR3 does, and the rest of the CDR3 is filled in from the germline J gene. The chain couples TRBV9 to TRBJ2-5, with D unresolved. Trimming stripped 0 bases from V and 2 bases from J, with 5 bases between. The CDR3 runs 13 residues. Germline V lookup: CDR1 SGDLS, CDR2 YYNGEE. The sequenced CDR3 bases are TGTGCCAGCAGCGTAGCTCCTCAAGAGACC. Amino acid sequence: CASSVAPQET. The full CDR3 protein is CASSVAPQETQYF.

This clone occurred many times. The read halts 3 residues ahead of the CDR3 end, with the missing end drawn from the germline J gene. The chain recombines TRBV14 with TRBJ1-1, with D perhaps TRBD1 (6 bases). The V gene lost 1 base and the J gene lost 4 bases, with 16 bases spanning the gap. Germline CDR1 reads SGHDN; CDR2 reads FVKESK. The CDR3 totals 16 residues. The CDR3 bases that were read are TGTGCCAGCAGCCAAGTAGGGGGACGACGGGTCACTGAA. Its translation is CASSQVGGRRVTE. The full CDR3 protein is CASSQVGGRRVTEAFF.

Sample share makes this clone large. The read is 3 residues too short to cover the CDR3 end, so that end is filled in from the germline J gene. J is TRBJ2-3 and V is TRBV20-1; perhaps TRBD1 as D (6 bases). The CDR3 has 15 amino acids. V was cut by 6 bases and J by 4 bases, with 20 bases left in between. The V gene's germline CDR1 is DFQATT and CDR2 SNEGSKA (reference sequence). CDR3 region: CSARTGQGESDTQYF. The DNA read from the CDR3 is TGCAGTGCCCGAACGGGACAAGGCGAGTCAGATACG.

This clone was recorded many times. The CDR3 end lies 3 residues beyond the end of the read and is filled in from the germline J gene. The chain employs TRBV5-1 and TRBJ1-2; D ambiguous. The CDR3 totals 17 residues. Germline CDR1 and CDR2: SGHRS and YFSETQ. CDR3 bases read: TGCGCCAGCAGCGGAGGAGGGCCCCCGGAGCAAAGAGACGGC. Encoded protein: CASSGGGPPEQRDG. The whole CDR3 region reads CASSGGGPPEQRDGYTF. The full variable domain, completed using reference TRBV5-1 and TRBJ1-2, is KAGVTQTPRYLIKTRGQQVTLSCSPISGHRSVSWYQQTPGQGLQFLFEYFSETQRNKGNFPGRFSGRQFSNSRSEMNVSTLELGDSALYLCASSGGGPPEQRDGYTFGSGTRLTVV.

In its sample, this clone was seen many times. The CDR3 is CASINRGISQETQYF. CDR3 DNA (partial): TGTGCCAGTATTAACCGGGGGATCTCCCAAGAGACC. The chain uses TRBV5-6 and TRBJ2-5; perhaps TRBD2 as D (6 bases). The read ends 3 residues early relative to the CDR3; the germline J gene fills the gap. Germline V gene lookup returns CDR1 SGHDT and CDR2 YYEEEE. The V and J ends lost 8 bases and 1 base respectively, with 18 bases between them. The CDR3 runs to 15 residues. The whole variable domain, remainder taken from reference TRBV5-6 and TRBJ2-5, is DAGVTQSPTHLIKTRGQQVTLRCSPKSGHDTVSWYQQALGQGPQFIFQYYEEEERQRGNFPDRFSGHQFPNYSSELNVNALLLGDSALYLCASINRGISQETQYFGPGTRLLVL.

This clone was seen ten or more times. The read ends 3 residues shy of where the CDR3 ends; the end is completed using the germline J gene. The chain links TRBV7-2 to TRBJ2-3, with a tentative D call TRBD1 (6 bases). The germline V gene encodes CDR1 SGHTA and CDR2 FQGNSA. The CDR3 covers 14 residues. Deletions cut 9 bases from V and 0 bases from J, with 13 bases between. CDR3 bases read: TGTGCCAGTAACCGGGACAAGAGCACAGATACG. As protein: CASNRDKSTDT. The entire CDR3 protein is CASNRDKSTDTQYF.

This clone appeared many times. The read is 3 residues too short to cover the CDR3 end, so that end is filled in from the germline J gene. The chain has TRBV6-2 or TRBV6-3 and TRBJ2-1; the match to TRBD2 covers 10 bases. Germline V gene lookup returns CDR1 MNHEY and CDR2 SVGEGT. V shed 0 bases, J shed 9 bases, and the junction held 8 bases outside the gene matches. The CDR3 consists of 16 residues. CDR3 in amino acids: CASSYSGLAGAGEQFF. The sequenced part of the CDR3 DNA is TGTGCCAGCAGTTACTCGGGGCTAGCGGGAGCTGGTGAG.

This clone showed up many times. The sequence runs out 3 residues before the end of the CDR3; the remainder is reconstructed from the germline J gene. The chain joins TRBV6-2 or TRBV6-3 to TRBJ1-5, with 7 nucleotides matching TRBD1. The CDR3 has 17 amino acids. CDR1 MNHEY and CDR2 SVGEGT come from the germline V gene. J gave up 5 bases and V 7 bases, and 17 bases lay outside the gene matches. Partial CDR3 DNA: TGTGCCAGCATCCCTTCTTCGACAGGGCCCATAGATCAGCCC. Amino acid sequence: CASIPSSTGPIDQP. The whole CDR3 reads CASIPSSTGPIDQPQHF.

This clone was counted many times. The missing CDR3 end, 3 residues past where the read stops, is filled in from the germline J gene. The chain is built from TRBV5-4 and TRBJ1-1; TRBD1 matches at 8 bases. J was trimmed by 2 bases and V by 0 bases; bases with no gene match: 6. The CDR3 extends over 16 amino acids. The germline CDR1 and CDR2 sequences are SGHNT and YYREEE (reference sequence). The DNA read from the CDR3 is TGTGCCAGCAGCTTGGTGGGACAGGCCTCCAACACTGAA. It yields the protein CASSLVGQASNTE. The full CDR3 protein reads CASSLVGQASNTEAFF.

This clone was recorded at least ten times. Coverage ceases 3 residues before the CDR3 finishes, and the germline J gene fills in the end. This chain links TRBV7-2 with TRBJ2-7, with D possibly TRBD2 on 5 matching bases. The CDR3 spans 12 residues. Trimming took off 5 bases at V and 3 bases at J, with 8 bases between the two ends. Germline V gene data show CDR1 as SGHTA and CDR2 as FQGNSA. The CDR3 protein is CASSPGYYEQYF. The covered CDR3 bases are TGTGCCAGCAGCCCGGGGTACTACGAG.

This clone was counted at least ten times. The sequence runs out 3 residues before the end of the CDR3; the remainder is reconstructed from the germline J gene. V gene TRBV7-2 combines with J gene TRBJ1-2; 7 bases map to TRBD1. Trimming took 4 bases from V and 4 from J; bases not matched to a gene: 6. CDR1 is SGHTA and CDR2 is FQGNSA in the germline V gene. The CDR3 totals 14 residues. Here the CDR3 reads CASSWDSRIYGYTF. The CDR3 bases that were read are TGTGCCAGCAGCTGGGACAGCAGGATCTATGGC.

This clone was counted ten times or more. The read ends 3 residues early relative to the CDR3; the germline J gene fills the gap. The chain recombines TRBV6-2 or TRBV6-3 with TRBJ1-5; maybe TRBD1 (6 bases). V lost 7 bases to trimming and J lost 4 bases, with 17 bases between them. The CDR3 spans 15 residues. CDR1 is MNHEY and CDR2 is SVGEGT in the germline V gene. The sequenced CDR3 bases are TGTGCCAGCACCGCCAGAGGAGGGGGAAATCAGCCC. This translates into CASTARGGGNQP. The complete CDR3 protein is CASTARGGGNQPQHF.

This clone has at least ten counts. The read gets to within 3 residues of the CDR3 end, and the germline J gene fills in the rest. V and J are TRBV4-2 and TRBJ2-7; 9 bases are a match to TRBD1. This CDR3 contains 19 residues. Germline CDR1 is LGHNA and CDR2 is YNFKEQ. V dropped 2 bases and J dropped 2; count of bases not matched to a gene: 16. The CDR3 region is CASSQQRVLRDRVPYEQYF. CDR3 bases read: TGTGCCAGCAGCCAACAGAGAGTTCTCCGGGACAGGGTTCCCTACGAG.

This clone was picked up many times. The CDR3 end lies 3 residues beyond the end of the read and is filled in from the germline J gene. The V call is TRBV4-1, the J call TRBJ2-7; D remains ambiguous. CDR1 is MGHRA and CDR2 is YSYEKL in the germline V gene. V was shortened by 0 bases and J by 2 bases, with 11 bases between the two germline ends. The CDR3 is 15 amino acids. CDR3: CASSQDLDSTYEQYF. The CDR3 bases that were read are TGCGCCAGCAGCCAAGACCTCGACTCCACCTACGAG.

The sample holds many counts of this clone. The read finishes 3 residues shy of the CDR3 end, and the germline J gene is used to complete it. Additional DNA sequences in this sample encode the identical CDR3. This sequence joins TRBV6-2 or TRBV6-3 and TRBJ1-3; TRBD1 aligns across 9 bases. This CDR3 has 17 amino acids. Germline V gene data show CDR1 as MNHEY and CDR2 as SVGEGT. Unmatched junction bases numbered 7, after V lost 4 bases and J lost 0 bases. This chain's CDR3 is CASSSGTTGGSGNTIYF. The DNA read from the CDR3 is TGTGCCAGCAGTTCCGGAACGACAGGGGGCTCTGGAAACACC.

There are many counts of this clone. The missing CDR3 end, 3 residues past where the read stops, is filled in from the germline J gene. The J gene is TRBJ2-3, the V gene TRBV15; weak D call: TRBD2 (6 bases). Germline assignment: CDR1 LNHNV and CDR2 YYDKDF (reference sequence). Trimming stripped 1 base from V and 0 bases from J, with 8 bases between. CDR3 length equals 15 residues. Incomplete CDR3 DNA: TGTGCCACCAGCAGAGTTGGGGGGAGCACAGATACG. This encodes CATSRVGGSTDT. The complete CDR3 reads CATSRVGGSTDTQYF.

This clone was observed at least ten times. One junction end disagrees with the germline gene, perhaps due to a read error. The DNA ends 3 residues before the CDR3 does, and the rest of the CDR3 is filled in from the germline J gene. The chain couples TRBV4-2 to TRBJ1-2; a possible D gene is TRBD1 (6 bases). The CDR3 has 15 amino acids. CDR1 and CDR2 from the germline V gene are LGHNA and YNFKEQ. The CDR3 bases that were read are TGCGCCAGCAGCCAAGTAAACAGGGTGAACCCTGGC. It encodes CASSQVNRVNPG. The entire CDR3 sequence reads CASSQVNRVNPGYTF.

A remark on this clone: A far larger clone differs by one base, so this is likely a read error. The CDR3 extends 3 residues past the end of the read, so its final part is completed from the germline J gene. The rearrangement links TRBV2 to TRBJ1-5; D is uncertain. Per the germline V gene, CDR1 is SNHLY and CDR2 is FYNNEI. The CDR3 covers 12 residues. Trimming removed 5 bases from V and 9 bases from J, with 11 bases in between. The CDR3 DNA, read in part, is TGTGCCAGCAGTAGGGCCGCCAGGCCC. Its protein is CASSRAARP. The whole CDR3 reads CASSRAARPQHF.

This clone was recorded at least ten times. The sequence runs out 3 residues before the end of the CDR3; the remainder is reconstructed from the germline J gene. V gene TRBV6-2 or TRBV6-3 combines with J gene TRBJ2-1, with TRBD1 matching 8 bases. Trimming cost V 6 bases and J 7 bases; bases outside gene matches: 5. The germline V gene encodes CDR1 MNHEY and CDR2 SVGEGT. CDR3 length equals 13 residues. The covered CDR3 bases are TGTGCCAGCAGACCGGACAGGGTTAATGAG. This encodes CASRPDRVNE. The entire CDR3 is CASRPDRVNEQFF.

This clone appeared many times. Read sequence stops 3 residues before the CDR3 end, and the germline J gene provides the missing end. J is TRBJ1-1 and V is TRBV6-2 or TRBV6-3; the D gene is possibly TRBD1 (5 bases). CDR1 is MNHEY and CDR2 is SVGEGT in the germline V gene. This CDR3 comprises 13 residues. The CDR3 loop reads CASSYRSGPTAFF. CDR3 bases read: TGTGCCAGCAGTTACCGGTCAGGGCCCACA.